These T cell receptor beta chains were read from a single sample in a study of blood T cells in healthy people across ages. TCRdb redid the calling of the 5' RACE reads with MiXCR, one entry per CDR3 protein. The sample carries 1.5 million to 2 million distinct CDR3 sequences, over 25% recorded once. Sequences were obtained from blood. The receptor set was obtained from a woman aged 25 to 39 in good health. CDR3s include the opening cysteine and the closing phenylalanine or tryptophan. The D gene is left open where the match is weak. Expanded clones are given a class, and other clones once, few, many or no size at all.

>TRBV7-6|TRBD2|many|TRBJ2-7
CASSLAGRDQNEQYF
TGTGCCAGCAGCTTAGCGGGGAGGGATCAAAACGAGCAGTACTTC
>TRBV20-1|NA|NA|TRBJ2-5
CSARAGQGLFREQYF
TGCAGTGCTAGAGCGGGACAAGGGCTTTTCAGGGAGCAGTACTTC
>TRBV5-1|NA|NA|TRBJ2-1
CASSLSSTGMAGEQFF
TGCGCCAGCAGCTTGTCGTCCACAGGGATGGCGGGTGAGCAGTTCTTC
>TRBV2|NA|NA|TRBJ1-5
CASSEAGAGNQPQHF
TGTGCCAGCAGTGAGGCGGGGGCCGGCAATCAGCCCCAGCATTTT
>TRBV27|TRBD1|NA|TRBJ2-5
CASSLPGQGQYF
TGTGCCAGCAGTTTACCCGGACAGGGCCAGTACTTC
>TRBV24-1|NA|once|TRBJ1-5
CATSDRGKQPQHF
TGTGCCACCAGTGATCGGGGGAAACAGCCCCAGCATTTT
>TRBV20-1|TRBD2|NA|TRBJ2-3
CSARSGLAGPSTDTQYF
TGCAGTGCTAGATCCGGACTAGCGGGACCTAGCACAGATACGCAGTATTTT
>TRBV12-3/TRBV12-4|NA|NA|TRBJ2-3
CASSFVPGDTQYF
TGTGCCAGCAGTTTCGTTCCCGGAGATACGCAGTATTTT
>TRBV5-1|TRBD2|few|TRBJ2-1
CASSLVLAGVGSYNEQFF
TGCGCCAGCAGCCTGGTTCTAGCGGGAGTGGGGTCCTACAATGAGCAGTTCTTC
>TRBV6-1|TRBD2|few|TRBJ2-7
CASITSGTTYEQYF
TGTGCCAGCATAACTAGCGGGACCACCTACGAGCAGTACTTC
>TRBV7-2|NA|NA|TRBJ1-2
CASSLASVYGYTF
TGTGCCAGCAGCTTAGCCTCCGTCTATGGCTACACCTTC
>TRBV30|NA|few|TRBJ2-7
CAWSDISAGTENSYEQYF
TGTGCCTGGAGTGATATCTCCGCCGGGACCGAGAACTCCTACGAGCAGTACTTC
>TRBV20-1|TRBD2|NA|TRBJ2-1
CSARDSSGGGDEQFF
TGCAGTGCTAGAGATTCTAGCGGGGGGGGCGATGAGCAGTTCTTC
>TRBV20-1|NA|NA|TRBJ2-1
CSARLAGSHNEQFF
TGCAGTGCTAGACTGGCGGGGAGCCACAATGAGCAGTTCTTC
>TRBV21-1|NA|few|TRBJ1-2
CASSKDGRGARLAGYTF
TGTGCCAGCAGCAAAGATGGCAGGGGCGCAAGACTGGCTGGCTACACCTTC
>TRBV7-2|NA|many|TRBJ1-2
CASSLGLIRNYGYTF
TGTGCCAGCAGCTTAGGATTGATTAGGAACTATGGCTACACCTTC
>TRBV20-1|NA|NA|TRBJ2-7
CSARAGNFYEQYF
TGCAGTGCTAGAGCTGGAAACTTCTACGAGCAGTACTTC
>TRBV19|NA|NA|TRBJ2-7
CASSPSYSYNEQYF
TGTGCCAGTAGCCCCAGCTACTCCTACAATGAGCAGTACTTC
>TRBV9|TRBD2|few|TRBJ2-5
CASSVSTGTSGRQETQYF
TGTGCCAGCAGCGTATCAACCGGGACTAGCGGTCGCCAAGAGACCCAGTACTTC
>TRBV4-2|TRBD2|few|TRBJ2-1
CASSPPSGGSYNEQFF
TGTGCCAGCAGCCCTCCTAGCGGGGGGTCCTACAATGAGCAGTTCTTC
>TRBV28|NA|NA|TRBJ1-1
CASSVGDTGAFF
TGTGCCAGCAGTGTCGGTGACACTGGAGCTTTCTTT
>TRBV24-1|NA|few|TRBJ2-3
CATSGSQGDTQYF
TGTGCCACCAGTGGGTCCCAAGGGGATACGCAGTATTTT
>TRBV27|NA|NA|TRBJ1-6
CASSDVEGSSPLHF
TGTGCCAGCAGTGACGTAGAGGGCAGTTCACCCCTCCACTTT